The source of this T cell receptor beta chain is a study of blood T cell repertoires in COVID-19. Turning to the study itself: Samples came from the United States, Italy and Spain, spanning acute and convalescent COVID-19. In each case, the material was cDNA or gDNA derived from T cells, B-cell-depleted T cells, or PBMCs.

The CDR3 is 13 amino acids. CDR1 MNHEY and CDR2 SMNVEV come from the germline V gene (reference sequence). V gave up 5 bases and J gave up 6 bases, with 13 bases separating them. Measured with immunoSEQ multiplex PCR; TCRdb has only the in-frame clones, and not every one. Here the sample spans around 63,000 clones, about 86% being singletons. The sequence derives from an elderly woman with active or convalescent COVID-19. The sample consisted of peripheral blood. The chain employs TRBV27 and TRBJ1-1; possibly TRBD1 for D (6 bases). CDR3 residues: CASSPPGQSEAFF. CDR3 nucleotide sequence: TGTGCCAGCAGTCCCCCGGGACAATCTGAAGCTTTCTTT.